Sequencing of this T cell receptor beta chain was carried out in a study of shared clonotypes between healthy human individuals. Replicate PCRs run on unsorted PBMC used roughly 320 ng DNA, which was approximately 30,000 T cell genomes. Produced via immunoSEQ multiplex PCR; TCRdb's table is partial and in-frame only. The profile shows 400,000 to 600,000 clones, over 60% of them singletons. Each donor was a Caucasian adult residing in Nashville, Tennessee. CDR1 SGHRS and CDR2 YFSETQ come from the germline V gene. The CDR3 length is 17 residues. The V gene end was trimmed by 4 bases and the J gene end by 5 bases; junction bases not matched to a gene: 11.

The genes are TRBV5-1 and TRBJ2-7, with 14 positions matching TRBD2. This sequence was found in a woman aged 40 to 49 in good health. Some clones in this sample may be carry-over from other donors' samples. The sequenced sample consisted of PBMCs. The CDR3 bases are TGCGCCAGCAGCCAAATACGACTAGCGGGAGGGCCAAACGAGCAGTACTTC. It translates to CASSQIRLAGGPNEQYF.